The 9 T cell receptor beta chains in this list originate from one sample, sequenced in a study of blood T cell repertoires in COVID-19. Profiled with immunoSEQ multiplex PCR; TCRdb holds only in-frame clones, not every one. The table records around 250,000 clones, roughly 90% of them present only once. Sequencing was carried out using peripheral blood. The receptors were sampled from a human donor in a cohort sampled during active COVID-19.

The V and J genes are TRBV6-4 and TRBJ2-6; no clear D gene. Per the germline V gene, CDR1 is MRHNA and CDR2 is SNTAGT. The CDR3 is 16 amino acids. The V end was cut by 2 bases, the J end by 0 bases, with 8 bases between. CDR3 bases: TGTGCCAGCAGTGACCACGGGTACTCTGGGGCCAACGTCCTGACTTTC. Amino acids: CASSDHGYSGANVLTF.

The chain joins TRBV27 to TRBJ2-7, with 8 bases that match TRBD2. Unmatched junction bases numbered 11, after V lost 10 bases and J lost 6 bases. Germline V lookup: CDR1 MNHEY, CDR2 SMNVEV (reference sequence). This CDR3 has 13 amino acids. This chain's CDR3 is CATKSGSRTEQYF. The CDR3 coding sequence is TGTGCCACCAAGAGCGGGAGTCGTACCGAGCAGTACTTC.

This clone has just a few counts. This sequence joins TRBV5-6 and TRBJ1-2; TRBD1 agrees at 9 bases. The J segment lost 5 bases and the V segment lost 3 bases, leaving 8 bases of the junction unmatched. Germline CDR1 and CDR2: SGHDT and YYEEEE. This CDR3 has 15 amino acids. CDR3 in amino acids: CASSSKGQGGYGYTF. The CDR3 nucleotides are TGTGCCAGCAGCTCCAAGGGACAGGGAGGGTATGGCTACACCTTC.

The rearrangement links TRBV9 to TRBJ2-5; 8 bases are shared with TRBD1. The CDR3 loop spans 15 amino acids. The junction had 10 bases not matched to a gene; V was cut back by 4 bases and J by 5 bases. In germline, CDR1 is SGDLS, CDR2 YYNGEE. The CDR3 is CASSPGTGGLETQYF. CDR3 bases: TGTGCCAGCAGCCCCGGGACAGGCGGGTTGGAGACCCAGTACTTC.

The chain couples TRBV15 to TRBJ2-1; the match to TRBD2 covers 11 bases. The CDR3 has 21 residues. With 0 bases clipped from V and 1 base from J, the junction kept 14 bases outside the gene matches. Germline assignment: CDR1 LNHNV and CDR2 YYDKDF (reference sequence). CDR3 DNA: TGTGCCACCAGCAGAGAGGGACTAGCGGAATATGTTGGTAGGTCCTACAATGAGCAGTTCTTC. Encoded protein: CATSREGLAEYVGRSYNEQFF.

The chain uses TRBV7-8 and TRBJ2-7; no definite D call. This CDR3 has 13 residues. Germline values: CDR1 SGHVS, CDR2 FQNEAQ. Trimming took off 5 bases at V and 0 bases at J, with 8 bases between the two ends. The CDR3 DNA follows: TGTGCCAGCAGCCCCCATCCCTCCTACGAGCAGTACTTC. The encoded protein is CASSPHPSYEQYF.

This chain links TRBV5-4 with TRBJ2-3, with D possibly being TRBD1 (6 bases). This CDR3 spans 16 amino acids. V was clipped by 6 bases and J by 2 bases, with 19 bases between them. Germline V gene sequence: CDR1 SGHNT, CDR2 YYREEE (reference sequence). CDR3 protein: CASTQGRTLSTDTQYF. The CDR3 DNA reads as TGTGCCAGCACTCAGGGGCGGACACTTTCCACAGATACGCAGTATTTT.

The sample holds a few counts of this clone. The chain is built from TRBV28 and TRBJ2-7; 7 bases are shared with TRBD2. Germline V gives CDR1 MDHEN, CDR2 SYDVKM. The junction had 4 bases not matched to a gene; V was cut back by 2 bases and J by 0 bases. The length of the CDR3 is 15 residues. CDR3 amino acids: CASSLIAGVSYEQYF. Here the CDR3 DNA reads TGTGCCAGCAGTTTAATTGCGGGAGTCTCCTACGAGCAGTACTTC.

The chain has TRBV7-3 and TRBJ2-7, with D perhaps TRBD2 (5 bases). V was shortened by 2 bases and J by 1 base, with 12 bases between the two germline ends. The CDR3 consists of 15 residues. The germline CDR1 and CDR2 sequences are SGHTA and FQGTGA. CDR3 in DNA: TGTGCCAGCAGCTTAGGCGTCGGGATTTCCTACGAGCAGTACTTC. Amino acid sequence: CASSLGVGISYEQYF.